This T cell receptor beta chain emerged from a study of somatic mutations in cytotoxic T cells in rheumatoid arthritis. Assay used: immunoSEQ multiplex PCR; TCRdb lists only in-frame clones, some missing. The table records 15,000 to 20,000 clones, approximately 80% of them present only once. The sample consisted of CD8+ T cells sorted from blood. The TCR was taken from a woman between 50 and 59 years old in good health.

The CDR3 sequence: CASSPIGRANTGELFF. DNA of the CDR3: TGTGCCAGCAGCCCCATTGGACGGGCGAACACCGGGGAGCTGTTTTTT. The chain has TRBV7-8 and TRBJ2-2; D gene unclear. The CDR3 sequence is 16 residues long. Germline CDR1 and CDR2: SGHVS and FQNEAQ. Between the trimmed V and J ends, which lost 5 bases and 0 bases, there was a span of 13 bases.